A selection of T cell receptor beta chains follows, all from one sample in a study of PD-L1 blockade in urothelial cancer. Generated by immunoSEQ multiplex PCR, the TCRdb table keeps only in-frame clones and is missing some. Of about 63,000 clones listed, about four fifths were seen once; the top ten hold around 5.7%. Sequencing was performed on PBMCs, taken around atezolizumab (anti-PD-L1) treatment. Receptors were obtained from a man between 65 and 85 years old with urothelial cancer. Both conserved end residues are part of each CDR3. Each record gives: V gene, D gene, J gene, CDR3 length, clone size, CDR3 DNA, CDR3 protein. The D gene is left open where the match is weak. Size values are once, few and many counts, or a class for expanded clones, and some rows have none.

v_gene: TRBV29-1
d_gene: -
j_gene: TRBJ2-3
len: 13
abundance: -
CDR3nt: TGCAGCGTTGAAGACGCCTCGGCAGATACGCAGTATTTT
CDR3aa: CSVEDASADTQYF

v_gene: TRBV19
d_gene: -
j_gene: TRBJ2-7
len: 13
abundance: few
CDR3nt: TGTGCCAGTAGTATCACAGTAGGCTACGAGCAGTACTTC
CDR3aa: CASSITVGYEQYF

v_gene: TRBV7-6
d_gene: TRBD2
j_gene: TRBJ2-5
len: 17
abundance: -
CDR3nt: TGTGCCAGCAGCAAGGGGGGTAGCGGGGGGGCCAGAGAGACCCAGTACTTC
CDR3aa: CASSKGGSGGARETQYF

v_gene: TRBV7-2
d_gene: -
j_gene: TRBJ2-1
len: 14
abundance: -
CDR3nt: TGTGCCAGCATCCAATCCGTCACAGGGACTGAGCAGTTCTTC
CDR3aa: CASIQSVTGTEQFF

v_gene: TRBV4-1
d_gene: TRBD1
j_gene: TRBJ1-4
len: 16
abundance: -
CDR3nt: TGCGCCAGCAGCCAAGGACAGGGGGCTGGGGGTGAAAAACTGTTTTTT
CDR3aa: CASSQGQGAGGEKLFF

v_gene: TRBV5-1
d_gene: -
j_gene: TRBJ2-7
len: 13
abundance: -
CDR3nt: TGCGCCAGCAGCCCAGGGGAAGGGCTGGAGCAGTACTTC
CDR3aa: CASSPGEGLEQYF

v_gene: TRBV18
d_gene: -
j_gene: TRBJ1-1
len: 15
abundance: -
CDR3nt: TGTGCCAGCTCACCACCGGTACAGCAATACACTGAAGCTTTCTTT
CDR3aa: CASSPPVQQYTEAFF

v_gene: TRBV21-1
d_gene: -
j_gene: TRBJ1-1
len: 13
abundance: -
CDR3nt: TGTGCCAGCAGGACAGGGGGTAACACTGAAGCTTTCTTT
CDR3aa: CASRTGGNTEAFF

v_gene: TRBV20-1
d_gene: -
j_gene: TRBJ2-3
len: 11
abundance: -
CDR3nt: TGCAGTGCTAGTGGAGTAGATACGCAGTATTTT
CDR3aa: CSASGVDTQYF

v_gene: TRBV28
d_gene: TRBD1
j_gene: TRBJ1-1
len: 12
abundance: -
CDR3nt: TGTGCCAGCAGGGGACAGGGCACTGAAGCTTTCTTT
CDR3aa: CASRGQGTEAFF

v_gene: TRBV9
d_gene: TRBD2
j_gene: TRBJ2-1
len: 13
abundance: -
CDR3nt: TGTGCCAGCAGCGACACTAGCGGGGGGGCCCCGTTCTTC
CDR3aa: CASSDTSGGAPFF

v_gene: TRBV30
d_gene: TRBD1
j_gene: TRBJ2-7
len: 13
abundance: -
CDR3nt: TGTGCCTGGAGTGTGGACAGGGGGCTCGAGCAGTACTTC
CDR3aa: CAWSVDRGLEQYF

v_gene: TRBV5-1
d_gene: -
j_gene: TRBJ1-5
len: 16
abundance: -
CDR3nt: TGCGCCAGCAGCTTAGGCCAGGATTATAGCAATCAGCCCCAGCATTTT
CDR3aa: CASSLGQDYSNQPQHF

v_gene: TRBV5-1
d_gene: TRBD1
j_gene: TRBJ2-1
len: 13
abundance: once
CDR3nt: TGCGCCAGCAGCTTGGTACAGGGGAATGAGCAGTTCTTC
CDR3aa: CASSLVQGNEQFF

v_gene: TRBV7-2
d_gene: -
j_gene: TRBJ1-2
len: 14
abundance: once
CDR3nt: TGTGCCAGCAGCTTAGGGTTCGGGAACTATGGCTACACCTTC
CDR3aa: CASSLGFGNYGYTF

v_gene: TRBV15
d_gene: -
j_gene: TRBJ1-2
len: 13
abundance: -
CDR3nt: TGTGCCACCAGCAGAGATCGGGTGTCCGGCTACACCTTC
CDR3aa: CATSRDRVSGYTF

v_gene: TRBV5-6
d_gene: TRBD1
j_gene: TRBJ1-2
len: 18
abundance: -
CDR3nt: TGTGCCAGCAGCACTCCGGGACAGGGGAAAGGGGGCCTTCTTCGCTACACCTTC
CDR3aa: CASSTPGQGKGGLLRYTF